The 31 T cell receptor beta chains below were found in one sample sequenced in a study of blood T cells in healthy people across ages. The use of a sample-barcoded 5' primer and a J-beta primer mix characterized a second PCR of about 7 to 12 cycles. In TCRdb, the 5' RACE reads were re-called with MiXCR into one record per CDR3 protein. The data contain over 550,000 distinct CDR3 sequences, 25% to 35% of them singletons. The sample comprised blood. The receptors stem from an elderly woman in good health.

This clonotype was seen at least ten times. This rearrangement joins TRBV7-9 to TRBJ2-7; 10 positions agree with TRBD1. CDR1 is SEHNR and CDR2 is FQNEAQ in the germline V gene (reference sequence). The trim removed 2 bases at V and 5 bases at J, leaving 15 bases unmatched. This CDR3 region has 18 residues. Written as DNA, the CDR3 is TGTGCCAGCAGCTTAATAGTCGGAGTCCGGGACAGGGGCAACGAGCAGTACTTC. Its protein product is CASSLIVGVRDRGNEQYF.

The CDR3, as DNA: TGTGCCTGGAGTGTCTTGACAGGTTTAGGTCGCGGCTACACCTTC. Protein sequence: CAWSVLTGLGRGYTF. This chain uses TRBV30 with TRBJ1-2; D might be TRBD1 (6 bases). Germline loops: CDR1 GTSNPN, CDR2 SVGIG (reference sequence). This CDR3 is built from 15 residues. V lost 0 bases to trimming and J lost 8 bases, with 19 bases between them.

V and J are TRBV20-1 and TRBJ2-1; 11 positions match TRBD2. Germline loops: CDR1 DFQATT, CDR2 SNEGSKA (reference sequence). The CDR3 is 19 amino acids. CDR3 protein: CSAPPASGRSKMRYNEQFF. CDR3 bases: TGCAGCGCCCCCCCGGCTAGCGGGAGGTCTAAGATGCGGTACAATGAGCAGTTCTTC.

This clonotype was recorded at least ten times. The rearrangement joins TRBV12-3 or TRBV12-4 to TRBJ1-2, with D possibly being TRBD1 (6 bases). The CDR3 length is 14 residues. V was shortened by 2 bases and J by 8 bases, with 15 bases between the two germline ends. CDR3 residues: CASSLLGGTRGYTF. CDR3 DNA: TGTGCCAGCAGTTTACTAGGTGGGACAAGGGGCTACACCTTC.

A single count supports this clonotype. The V gene is TRBV10-3, the J gene TRBJ2-7; 10 positions agree with TRBD2. This CDR3 has 15 amino acids. V dropped 0 bases and J dropped 5; count of bases not matched to a gene: 4. Germline V gene data show CDR1 as ENHRY and CDR2 as SYGVKD. The CDR3 loop is CAISESSGRVDEQYF. The CDR3 DNA is TGTGCCATCAGTGAGTCGAGCGGGAGGGTAGACGAGCAGTACTTC.

There are many counts of this clonotype. The V gene is TRBV7-2, the J gene TRBJ1-4; D gene unclear. V was shortened by 5 bases and J by 0 bases, with 7 bases between the two germline ends. The CDR3 contains 14 residues. Germline V gene lookup returns CDR1 SGHTA and CDR2 FQGNSA. The CDR3: CASSVSATNEKLFF. The CDR3 DNA sequence: TGTGCCAGCAGCGTGAGTGCAACTAATGAAAAACTGTTTTTT.

This clonotype has a handful of counts. The gene calls are TRBV12-3 or TRBV12-4 and TRBJ1-5; no clear D gene. CDR3 length: 16 residues. Trimming stripped 5 bases from V and 5 bases from J, with 19 bases between. The CDR3 sequence is CASSPSVKGSYQPQHF. The CDR3 DNA follows: TGTGCCAGCAGTCCTAGCGTAAAGGGCAGTTATCAGCCCCAGCATTTT.

Many counts were recorded for this clonotype. The rearrangement links TRBV7-2 to TRBJ2-5; 11 bases line up with TRBD2. Per the germline V gene, CDR1 is SGHTA and CDR2 is FQGNSA. The V segment lost 5 bases and the J segment 2 bases; nucleotides outside the gene matches: 7. The CDR3 covers 16 residues. CDR3 sequence reads: CASSPEASGGQETQYF. The DNA for the CDR3 is TGTGCCAGCAGCCCAGAGGCTAGCGGGGGGCAAGAGACCCAGTACTTC.

The chain carries TRBV7-2 and TRBJ2-3; the match to TRBD2 covers 7 bases. The CDR3 runs 16 residues. Germline V lookup: CDR1 SGHTA, CDR2 FQGNSA. V trimming: 3 bases; J trimming: 2 bases; junction bases outside the gene matches: 8. In nucleotides, the CDR3 is TGTGCCAGCAGCTTTGGACTAGTGGGGGACACAGATACGCAGTATTTT. This encodes CASSFGLVGDTDTQYF.

This clonotype was seen repeatedly, ten times or more. Here the CDR3 DNA reads TGTGCCAGCAGCTCGAACCCTAGCGCCTGGGGGGCCAACGTCCTGACTTTC. Protein product: CASSSNPSAWGANVLTF. V usage is TRBV7-2 and J usage is TRBJ2-6; perhaps TRBD2 as D (6 bases). The germline CDR1 and CDR2 sequences are SGHTA and FQGNSA. Trimming shortened V by 4 bases and J by 4 bases, and 17 bases separated the two germline ends. The CDR3 has 17 amino acids.

The J gene is TRBJ2-5, the V gene TRBV7-9, with D possibly TRBD2 on 6 matching bases. TRBJ2-7 explains the end of the DNA better; the J call may be wrong. The germline V gene has CDR1 SEHNR and CDR2 FQNEAQ (reference sequence). The CDR3 totals 12 residues. The CDR3 sequence is CASSFGLLEQYF. DNA for the CDR3: TGTGCCAGCAGCTTCGGACTACTCGAGCAGTACTTC.

The genes are TRBV9 and TRBJ1-2; D remains ambiguous. V was cut by 3 bases and J by 7 bases, with 13 bases left in between. The CDR3 totals 13 residues. The germline CDR1 and CDR2 sequences are SGDLS and YYNGEE. CDR3 nucleotide sequence: TGTGCCAGCAGCGCGGACTCCTACGGTGGCTACACCTTC. This sequence encodes CASSADSYGGYTF.

This clonotype was recorded many times. An end of the junction does not agree with germline; a read error may underlie this. The V and J genes are TRBV6-1 and TRBJ2-7; weak D call: TRBD1 (8 bases). The CDR3 is 15 residues long. Germline V gives CDR1 MNHNS, CDR2 SASEGT. In nucleotides, the CDR3 is TGTGCCAGCAGTAAAGCGGGGACAGGACTCTACGAGCAGTACTTC. It yields the protein CASSKAGTGLYEQYF.

There are a few counts of this clonotype. V gene TRBV30 combines with J gene TRBJ2-5; 7 bases are a match to TRBD2. This CDR3 has 15 amino acids. J was trimmed by 5 bases and V by 1 base; bases with no gene match: 10. Germline V CDR1 and CDR2: GTSNPN, SVGIG (reference sequence). CDR3 protein: CAWSGEGGYLETQYF. The CDR3 DNA reads as TGTGCCTGGAGTGGCGAGGGAGGGTACCTGGAGACCCAGTACTTC. The complete variable domain, with remaining parts taken from reference TRBV30 and TRBJ2-5, reads SQTIHQWPATLVQPVGSPLSLECTVEGTSNPNLYWYRQAAGRGLQLLFYSVGIGQISSEVPQNLSASRPQDRQFILSSKKLLLSDSGFYLCAWSGEGGYLETQYFGPGTRLLVL.

This clonotype showed up just a few times. A read error is possible here, since a much larger clone lies one base away. This rearrangement joins TRBV20-1 to TRBJ2-1; either TRBD1 or TRBD2 may supply D (5 bases each). The CDR3 consists of 15 residues. Germline V CDR1 and CDR2: DFQATT, SNEGSKA (reference sequence). Written as DNA, the CDR3 is TGCGGTGCTAGAGTGTCGAGGGGATCCTACAATGAGCAGTTCTTC. This codes for CGARVSRGSYNEQFF.

The chain joins TRBV10-3 to TRBJ2-1, with D hard to call. The germline V gene has CDR1 ENHRY and CDR2 SYGVKD. The CDR3 covers 13 residues. V lost 5 bases and J lost 2, with 7 bases in between. Here the CDR3 DNA reads TGTGCCATCAGTAGCGAGACCTACAATGAGCAGTTCTTC. Translating gives CAISSETYNEQFF.

V usage is TRBV12-3 or TRBV12-4 and J usage is TRBJ2-7; 8 bases match TRBD1. This CDR3 spans 14 amino acids. The V and J ends lost 3 bases and 3 bases, in that order; junction bases with no gene match: 4. CDR3 DNA: TGTGCCAGCAGTTTCGACAGGGGACGCTACGAGCAGTACTTC. Encoded protein: CASSFDRGRYEQYF.

The chain links TRBV4-2 to TRBJ2-1; D gene uncertain. The J call may be faulty, since TRBJ2-7 better matches the DNA end. This CDR3 region has 16 residues. Looked up from germline, CDR1 is LGHNA and CDR2 is YNFKEQ. The chain's CDR3 is CASSQSAASSYNEQYF. The CDR3 DNA is TGTGCCAGCAGCCAGTCGGCTGCGAGCTCCTACAATGAGCAGTACTTC.

This clonotype came up a few times. A much larger clonotype is one base distant, so this may be a read error. The CDR3 DNA is TGTGCCAGCAGCTTATCCGGGGGGACCCACAATGAGCAGTACTTC. Translating it yields CASSLSGGTHNEQYF. The V gene is TRBV7-3, the J gene TRBJ2-5; 7 nucleotides match TRBD2. V lost 2 bases and J lost 11; bases outside the gene matches: 14. Germline-derived CDR1 and CDR2 are SGHTA and FQGTGA. The CDR3 consists of 15 residues.

In this sample, this clonotype turned up many times. The CDR3 DNA follows: TGTGCCAGCAGCCGAGGGGGGCGGGGATTCACAGATACGCAGTATTTT. This encodes CASSRGGRGFTDTQYF. The chain joins TRBV7-6 to TRBJ2-3; perhaps D is TRBD1 or TRBD2 (6 bases each). V was shortened by 5 bases and J by 2 bases, with 17 bases between the two germline ends. The CDR3 consists of 16 residues. The germline gives CDR1 SGHVS, CDR2 FNYEAQ.

This clonotype was counted a few times. V is TRBV3-1 and J is TRBJ1-1; possibly TRBD1 for D (6 bases). The length of the CDR3 is 15 residues. Trimming shortened V by 4 bases and J by 0 bases, and 12 bases separated the two germline ends. Germline CDR1 and CDR2: LGHDT and YNNKEL (reference sequence). CDR3 sequence reads: CASSRAPGVNTEAFF. As DNA, the CDR3 is TGTGCCAGCAGCCGGGCTCCAGGGGTGAACACTGAAGCTTTCTTT.

About this clonotype: This may arise from a read error, as a much more abundant clone is one base away. The chain recombines TRBV6-1 with TRBJ2-3; the match to TRBD2 covers 15 bases. Trimming cost V 4 bases and J 6 bases; bases outside gene matches: 11. The CDR3 is made up of 18 amino acids. Germline-derived CDR1 and CDR2 are MNHNS and SASEGT. CDR3 protein: CASSAASGLAGGLDTQYF. CDR3 sequence (DNA): TGTGCCAGCAGTGCAGCGTCGGGACTAGCGGGGGGATTGGATACGCAGTATTTT.

The table lists this clonotype with many counts. This chain links TRBV7-9 with TRBJ2-3; 7 positions agree with TRBD2. The CDR3 loop spans 15 amino acids. Germline V gives CDR1 SEHNR, CDR2 FQNEAQ (reference sequence). V shed 3 bases and J 1 base; nucleotides not matched to a gene: 4. CDR3 DNA: TGTGCCAGCAGCTTCAAGGGACTACGCACAGATACGCAGTATTTT. It translates to CASSFKGLRTDTQYF.

The chain is built from TRBV6-5 and TRBJ2-7; TRBD1 matches 7 bases. With V trimmed by 6 bases and J by 4 bases, 9 bases remained unmatched. In germline, CDR1 is MNHEY, CDR2 SVGAGI. CDR3 size: 14 residues. In DNA, the CDR3 is TGTGCCAGCAGCAGGACAGGAGACGGTTACGAGCAGTACTTC. It codes for CASSRTGDGYEQYF.

This clonotype has a count of ten or more. The gene calls are TRBV20-1 and TRBJ2-1; the match to TRBD2 covers 11 bases. The CDR3 consists of 16 residues. J lost 5 bases, V lost 2 bases, and 8 bases had no gene match. The germline gives CDR1 DFQATT, CDR2 SNEGSKA (reference sequence). This CDR3 reads CSARTSGGVGNNEQFF. The CDR3, as DNA: TGCAGTGCTAGAACTAGCGGGGGCGTGGGGAACAATGAGCAGTTCTTC.

Points on this clonotype: It may be a read error: a sequence one base away is much more abundant. The chain combines TRBV27 with TRBJ1-5; D is undetermined. Germline V lookup: CDR1 MNHEY, CDR2 SMNVEV (reference sequence). V was cut by 4 bases and J by 0 bases, with 10 bases left in between. There are 15 residues in the CDR3. The CDR3 coding sequence is TGTGCCAGCAGTTGGGCAGGAAGTAGCAATCAGCCCCAGCATTTT. This sequence encodes CASSWAGSSNQPQHF.

This clonotype has a handful of counts. The chain joins TRBV20-1 to TRBJ1-1; 11 bases are a match to TRBD1. The J segment lost 0 bases and the V segment lost 3 bases, leaving 6 bases of the junction unmatched. The CDR3 length is 16 residues. In germline, CDR1 is DFQATT, CDR2 SNEGSKA (reference sequence). Written as DNA, the CDR3 is TGCAGTGCTAGTCAAGGACAGGGGGCGGTGAACACTGAAGCTTTCTTT. Protein sequence: CSASQGQGAVNTEAFF.

This clonotype was counted between two and nine times. This chain uses TRBV27 with TRBJ1-1; the D gene is possibly TRBD1 (5 bases). The CDR3 extends over 13 amino acids. Trimming removed 8 bases from V and 11 bases from J, with 21 bases in between. Germline V CDR1 and CDR2: MNHEY, SMNVEV (reference sequence). The CDR3 region is CASYRRGETAAFF. CDR3 DNA sequence: TGTGCCAGCTACCGCCGGGGCGAGACTGCGGCTTTCTTT.

Many counts were recorded for this clonotype. The chain employs TRBV6-2 or TRBV6-3 and TRBJ2-1, with 14 nucleotides matching TRBD2. This CDR3 is 15 amino acids long. Trimming cost V 7 bases and J 4 bases; bases outside gene matches: 3. Germline V lookup: CDR1 MNHEY, CDR2 SVGEGT. The CDR3 region is CASTRTSGGYNEQFF. CDR3 DNA sequence: TGTGCCAGCACCCGGACTAGCGGGGGGTACAATGAGCAGTTCTTC.

This clonotype was detected a few times. The chain couples TRBV27 to TRBJ1-3; no reliable D call. Trimming took off 2 bases at V and 2 bases at J, with 7 bases between the two ends. Germline assignment: CDR1 MNHEY and CDR2 SMNVEV (reference sequence). The CDR3 covers 14 residues. CDR3 nucleotide sequence: TGTGCCAGCAGTTTACCGTCAACTGGAAACACCATATATTTT. Its protein product is CASSLPSTGNTIYF.

Ten or more counts support this clonotype. A much larger clone lies a single base off, so this may be a read error. The CDR3 spells CASSLQTSGGYNEQYF. The CDR3 nucleotides read TGCGCCAGCAGCTTGCAGACTAGCGGGGGATACAATGAGCAGTACTTC. The chain couples TRBV5-1 to TRBJ2-5; 12 positions match TRBD2. Germline assignment: CDR1 SGHRS and CDR2 YFSETQ. The CDR3 length is 16 residues. V shed 1 base, J shed 11 bases, and the junction held 12 bases outside the gene matches.